This T cell receptor beta chain emerged from a study of CD8 T cells in ankylosing spondylitis. Findings of the study overall: Apparently characteristic of ankylosing spondylitis blood was a TCR beta motif (roughly 8 highly homologous variants).

Each CDR3 protein is one row after TCRdb ran MiXCR on the 5' RACE reads. The table shows 300,000 to 400,000 distinct CDR3 sequences, with more than 20% occurring only once. This CDR3 contains 15 residues. The germline V and J ends were trimmed by 0 bases and 5 bases, with 15 bases remaining between them. Germline loops: CDR1 SGHRS, CDR2 YFSETQ. This clonotype has just a few counts. Its antigen is as yet unknown. The chain couples TRBV5-1 to TRBJ2-7; maybe TRBD2 (5 bases). The source of this sequence is a male donor with ankylosing spondylitis. Sequencing input: blood, either unsorted or a sorted T cell fraction (not recorded which). This chain's CDR3 is CASSLATGSVNEQYF. The CDR3 region has the DNA TGCGCCAGCAGCTTGGCGACGGGATCGGTGAACGAGCAGTACTTC.